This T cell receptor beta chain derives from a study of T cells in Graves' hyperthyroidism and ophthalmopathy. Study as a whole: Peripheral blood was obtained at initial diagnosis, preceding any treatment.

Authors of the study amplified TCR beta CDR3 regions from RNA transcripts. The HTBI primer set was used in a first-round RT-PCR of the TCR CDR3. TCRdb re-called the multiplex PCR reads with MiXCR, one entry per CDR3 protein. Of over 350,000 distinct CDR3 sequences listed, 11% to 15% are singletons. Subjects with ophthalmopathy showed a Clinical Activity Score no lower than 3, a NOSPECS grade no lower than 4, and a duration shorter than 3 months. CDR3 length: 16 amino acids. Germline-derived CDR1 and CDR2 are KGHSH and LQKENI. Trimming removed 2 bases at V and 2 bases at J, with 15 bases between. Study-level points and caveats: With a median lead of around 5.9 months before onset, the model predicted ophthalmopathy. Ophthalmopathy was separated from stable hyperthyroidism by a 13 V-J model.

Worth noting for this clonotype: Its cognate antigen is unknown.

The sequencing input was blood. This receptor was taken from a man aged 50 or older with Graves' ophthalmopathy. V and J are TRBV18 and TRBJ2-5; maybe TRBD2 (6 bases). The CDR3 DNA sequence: TGTGCCAGCTCACCAACGTATCTAGCGAGGCAAGAGACCCAGTACTTC. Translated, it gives CASSPTYLARQETQYF.